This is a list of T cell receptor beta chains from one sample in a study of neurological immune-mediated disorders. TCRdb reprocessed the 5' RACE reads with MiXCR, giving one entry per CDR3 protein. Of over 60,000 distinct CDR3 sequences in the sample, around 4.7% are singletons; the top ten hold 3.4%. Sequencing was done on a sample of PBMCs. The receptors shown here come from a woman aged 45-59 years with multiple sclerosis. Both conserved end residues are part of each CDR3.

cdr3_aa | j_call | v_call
CASSIYTGTQYF | TRBJ2-5 | TRBV7-9
CSGWTGMNTEAFF | TRBJ1-1 | TRBV29-1
CASSFTGPQETQYF | TRBJ2-5 | TRBV12-3/TRBV12-4
CATSDALIFDEQFF | TRBJ2-1 | TRBV24-1
CASSQKERGGLNEQFF | TRBJ2-1 | TRBV4-3
CASSIGQGIQPQHF | TRBJ1-5 | TRBV6-5
CASRPLAGGYNEQFF | TRBJ2-1 | TRBV12-3/TRBV12-4
CASHQGIGQFF | TRBJ2-1 | TRBV28
CASSSRQGFGVEKLFF | TRBJ1-4 | TRBV7-2
CASSTPPGTARGDTQYF | TRBJ2-3 | TRBV7-3
CASRPGQGAGELFF | TRBJ2-2 | TRBV12-3/TRBV12-4
CASGVYNEQFF | TRBJ2-1 | TRBV6-1
CSARHPAGGRDTQYF | TRBJ2-3 | TRBV20-1
CSVDRGRTDTQYF | TRBJ2-3 | TRBV29-1
CASSSDLAETQYF | TRBJ2-5 | TRBV13
CSGSQGIDEQYF | TRBJ2-7 | TRBV20-1
CASTNSDRANSPLNF | TRBJ1-6 | TRBV27
CASSDLDSPLNF | TRBJ1-6 | TRBV4-1
CASSPRTDSGNTIYF | TRBJ1-3 | TRBV5-1
CASSLTGGQGGGNQPQHF | TRBJ1-5 | TRBV5-1
CASSQSESYYGYTF | TRBJ1-2 | TRBV12-3/TRBV12-4
CASSLPTDTQYF | TRBJ2-3 | TRBV5-5
CASSERVRTSTDTQYF | TRBJ2-3 | TRBV6-1
CASSSGSYNSPLNF | TRBJ1-6 | TRBV6-5
CSAPIAGQETQYF | TRBJ2-5 | TRBV20-1
CASKEQVNTGELFF | TRBJ2-2 | TRBV5-1
CASTRRYQETQYF | TRBJ2-5 | TRBV6-2/TRBV6-3
CASSFSDRNKKYF | TRBJ2-5 | TRBV28
CASSPFGGAPNEQYF | TRBJ2-7 | TRBV5-6
CSASNPLAGGRNEQFF | TRBJ2-1 | TRBV20-1
CASSLGDSFSGANVLTF | TRBJ2-6 | TRBV11-3
CASSLNRGVAFF | TRBJ1-1 | TRBV7-3
CASSHSQGANEKLFF | TRBJ1-4 | TRBV12-3/TRBV12-4
CASSPSYEQYF | TRBJ2-7 | TRBV7-2
CASSLVGDSYEKLFF | TRBJ1-4 | TRBV7-2
CASSDPLGGGQETQYF | TRBJ2-5 | TRBV7-9
CASGLTPAETQYF | TRBJ2-5 | TRBV12-5
CASSPRQGNQPQNF | TRBJ1-5 | TRBV12-3/TRBV12-4
CASSHSQGAEKLFF | TRBJ1-4 | TRBV7-6
CAIRETGNTGELFF | TRBJ2-2 | TRBV10-3
CASSQALGTNNEQFF | TRBJ2-1 | TRBV7-9
CSFWAGEETQYF | TRBJ2-5 | TRBV29-1
CSVVVRERTEAFF | TRBJ1-1 | TRBV29-1
CASSVGGDTGELFF | TRBJ2-2 | TRBV9
CASSLIPGAETQYF | TRBJ2-5 | TRBV7-2
CAPAGQGVYGYTF | TRBJ1-2 | TRBV20-1
CASSQRQGNYGYTF | TRBJ1-2 | TRBV5-1
CATSRDQVGGWSHETQYF | TRBJ2-5 | TRBV15
CASSQRGQLNTGELFF | TRBJ2-2 | TRBV4-1
CASSSFGTRANEQFF | TRBJ2-1 | TRBV5-1